The 24 T cell receptor beta chains below come from one sample, sequenced in a study of T cell responses to AZD1222 COVID-19 vaccine (dated by TCRdb to about 2021). Receptor amplification or capture employed the immunoSEQ multiplex PCR assay. The clones in this table, taken by TCRdb from immuneACCESS, are in-frame only. Not every clone is retained; where verified, under half of the shortfall comes from an unresolved V gene, and the cause of the rest is unknown. This sample gives 150,000 or so clones in total; over 80% of them show up just once. The ten most abundant clones make up about 4% of the sample. What the time point label conveys for this sample: about 28 days (+/-7) after the second vaccine dose. Here the sequenced sample was peripheral blood, taken 28 days after the second AZD1222 dose. The receptors were gathered from an adult who received the AZD1222 COVID-19 vaccine.

The CDR3 coding sequence is TGTGCCAGCAGTGGTACTCTGGGCAGCGGGCCTCCTGAATGTTACTACGAGCAGTTCTTC. Protein: CASSGTLGSGPPECYYEQFF. The rearrangement uses TRBV6-4 and TRBJ2-7, with D possibly being TRBD2 (6 bases). The J call is uncertain, as TRBJ2-1 better fits the DNA end. CDR3 length equals 20 residues. CDR1 and CDR2 (germline): MRHNA, SNTAGT.

This clone appeared a single time. The rearrangement joins TRBV6-2 or TRBV6-3 to TRBJ2-7, with TRBD1 identical over 10 bases. V lost 0 bases to trimming and J lost 3 bases; unmatched junction nucleotides: 17. Germline V lookup: CDR1 MNHEY, CDR2 SVGEGT. This CDR3 comprises 20 residues. The CDR3 DNA sequence: TGTGCCAGCAGTTACTCGATTTCCAAAACATACCGGACAGGGGGCTACGAGCAGTACTTC. Residues: CASSYSISKTYRTGGYEQYF.

The chain has TRBV5-1 and TRBJ1-1, with D tentatively TRBD1 (6 bases). CDR1 is SGHRS and CDR2 is YFSETQ in the germline V gene. The V end was cut by 3 bases, the J end by 5 bases, with 11 bases between. The CDR3 covers 13 residues. CDR3 coding DNA: TGCGCCAGCAGCTCCACAGGGTGGACTGAAGCTTTCTTT. This encodes CASSSTGWTEAFF.

This chain joins TRBV27 and TRBJ2-2; the match to TRBD2 covers 7 bases. Trimming took 1 base from V and 2 from J; bases not matched to a gene: 4. Germline V gene sequence: CDR1 MNHEY, CDR2 SMNVEV (reference sequence). The CDR3 totals 16 residues. The CDR3 spells CASSLLAGYNTGELFF. CDR3 DNA: TGTGCCAGCAGTTTATTAGCGGGTTATAACACCGGGGAGCTGTTTTTT.

The chain uses TRBV3-1 (or the pseudogene TRBV3-2) and TRBJ2-5; maybe TRBD1 (5 bases). Between the trimmed V and J ends, which lost 0 bases and 4 bases, there was a span of 12 bases. Germline V gene data show CDR1 as LGHDT and CDR2 as YNNKEL (reference sequence). The CDR3 length is 15 residues. The CDR3 loop reads CASSQDPRAIETQYF. CDR3 nucleotide sequence: TGTGCCAGCAGCCAAGATCCCAGGGCCATAGAGACCCAGTACTTC.

In its sample, this clone was seen a few times. J is TRBJ1-4 and V is TRBV5-1; TRBD1 is a possible D gene (6 bases). CDR3 size: 14 residues. Trimming cost V 2 bases and J 9 bases, with 14 bases left between them. Germline CDR1 and CDR2: SGHRS and YFSETQ. The CDR3 DNA is TGCGCCAGCAGCTTTTTACAGGGTAGTCAAAAACTGTTTTTT. As protein: CASSFLQGSQKLFF.

V gene TRBV6-5 combines with J gene TRBJ1-3; D is unresolved. There are 16 residues in the CDR3. The ends were cut back, 4 bases at V and 0 bases at J, with 13 bases in the middle. CDR1 is MNHEY and CDR2 is SVGAGI in the germline V gene. CDR3 residues: CASSWREGLSGNTIYF. CDR3 sequence (DNA): TGTGCCAGCAGTTGGAGGGAGGGCCTCTCTGGAAACACCATATATTTT.

This clone was found once. J is TRBJ1-4 and V is TRBV5-1; D perhaps matches TRBD1 (5 bases). Germline lookup yields CDR1 SGHRS and CDR2 YFSETQ. Trimming took 0 bases from V and 2 from J, leaving 20 bases between them. CDR3 length: 19 residues. The CDR3 DNA reads as TGCGCCAGCAGCTTGGCTCGAGGAGGGGTTAGTGGGACTAATGAAAAACTGTTTTTT. Amino acid sequence: CASSLARGGVSGTNEKLFF.

The chain couples TRBV6-2 or TRBV6-3 to TRBJ2-1; the D is unclear. Germline V lookup: CDR1 MNHEY, CDR2 SVGEGT. Trimming removed 4 bases from V and 10 bases from J, with 17 bases in between. This CDR3 is 14 amino acids long. The CDR3 coding sequence is TGTGCCAGCAGTTCGCGACCCATCCGAGAGGAGCAGTTCTTC. Translation: CASSSRPIREEQFF.

The gene calls are TRBV5-1 and TRBJ1-2; 7 bases are shared with TRBD1. The germline V gene encodes CDR1 SGHRS and CDR2 YFSETQ. The CDR3 runs to 17 residues. With V trimmed by 7 bases and J by 0 bases, 15 bases remained unmatched. In nucleotides, the CDR3 is TGCGCCAGCGAGCCCGGGACAGCTGTATATCCTAACTATGGCTACACCTTC. Amino acids: CASEPGTAVYPNYGYTF.

The chain carries TRBV5-1 and TRBJ1-1; 8 bases are a match to TRBD1. The CDR3 spans 19 residues. The V gene's germline CDR1 is SGHRS and CDR2 YFSETQ. The trim removed 4 bases at V and 5 bases at J, leaving 22 bases unmatched. The CDR3 nucleotides are TGCGCCAGCAGCGCAACCGTTAGACAGGGGAGTAATTTGCGGACTGAAGCTTTCTTT. As protein: CASSATVRQGSNLRTEAFF. Variable domain in full (rest from reference TRBV5-1 and TRBJ1-1): KAGVTQTPRYLIKTRGQQVTLSCSPISGHRSVSWYQQTPGQGLQFLFEYFSETQRNKGNFPGRFSGRQFSNSRSEMNVSTLELGDSALYLCASSATVRQGSNLRTEAFFGQGTRLTVV.

The rearrangement joins TRBV5-1 to TRBJ2-7; no clear D gene. Trimming cost V 3 bases and J 0 bases, with 19 bases left between them. This CDR3 has 17 amino acids. The germline V gene has CDR1 SGHRS and CDR2 YFSETQ. The CDR3 region is CASSSAFGPLSSYEQYF. CDR3 nucleotide sequence: TGCGCCAGCAGCTCGGCCTTCGGGCCTCTGAGCTCCTACGAGCAGTACTTC.

This clone was detected once. The chain uses TRBV14 and TRBJ1-3; D uncertain. This CDR3 region has 12 residues. The V end was cut by 1 base, the J end by 2 bases, with 0 bases between. Germline CDR1 is SGHDN and CDR2 is FVKESK. The CDR3, as DNA: TGTGCCAGCAGCCAAGCTGGAAACACCATATATTTT. Its translation: CASSQAGNTIYF.

The chain couples TRBV12-3 or TRBV12-4 to TRBJ1-1; maybe TRBD1 (5 bases). V lost 7 bases and J 10 bases, leaving 10 bases between the germline ends. The CDR3 totals 10 residues. In DNA, the CDR3 is TGTGCCAGCATCCTGGGGCGAGCTTTCTTT. It specifies CASILGRAFF.

The V and J genes are TRBV7-2 and TRBJ1-3, with 8 bases lining up with TRBD1. Germline CDR1 and CDR2: SGHTA and FQGNSA. V was clipped by 5 bases and J by 2 bases; unmatched bases: 5. The CDR3 is 15 residues long. The CDR3 sequence: CASSPRGPAGNTIYF. In DNA form, the CDR3 reads TGTGCCAGCAGCCCCAGGGGGCCAGCTGGAAACACCATATATTTT.

V and J are TRBV24-1 and TRBJ1-4; weak D call: TRBD1 (5 bases). Trimming left V 3 bases short and J 5 bases short, with 12 bases between. Germline CDR1 and CDR2: KGHDR and SFDVKD. The CDR3 length is 15 residues. The CDR3 reads CATSDPGTGNEKLFF. The CDR3 bases are TGTGCCACCAGTGATCCAGGGACCGGGAATGAAAAACTGTTTTTT.

The chain recombines TRBV5-6 with TRBJ2-1; the D is unclear. This CDR3 comprises 17 residues. Germline-derived CDR1 and CDR2 are SGHDT and YYEEEE. Trimming took off 1 base at V and 6 bases at J, with 20 bases between the two ends. CDR3 coding DNA: TGTGCCAGCAGCTTGAGAAGGTCGGGCAGGAACCCCAATGAGCAGTTCTTC. It specifies CASSLRRSGRNPNEQFF.

The chain has TRBV14 and TRBJ1-6; 10 bases match TRBD1. This CDR3 region has 14 residues. Germline CDR1 and CDR2: SGHDN and FVKESK. V dropped 4 bases and J dropped 10; count of bases not matched to a gene: 4. As DNA, the CDR3 is TGTGCCAGCAGCCCCCGGACAGGGGGATCACCCCTCCACTTT. Translation: CASSPRTGGSPLHF.

The chain's CDR3 is CASSQEQSSGYADTQYF. The CDR3 bases are TGCGCCAGCAGCCAAGAACAGAGTAGCGGGTACGCAGATACGCAGTATTTT. The genes are TRBV4-1 and TRBJ2-3; 7 bases are a match to TRBD2. CDR1 is MGHRA and CDR2 is YSYEKL in the germline V gene. Germline trimming cut 0 bases from V and 4 bases from J; bases unmatched to any gene: 10. The CDR3 length is 17 residues.

This rearrangement joins TRBV11-3 to TRBJ2-3, with 10 bases that match TRBD2. The V and J ends lost 4 bases and 4 bases, in that order; junction bases with no gene match: 8. In germline, CDR1 is SGHNT, CDR2 YENEEA. The CDR3 is 16 residues long. CDR3 nucleotide sequence: TGTGCCAGCAGCTCGCCGAGCGGGAGGGTTTCAGATACGCAGTATTTT. Protein: CASSSPSGRVSDTQYF.

V and J are TRBV19 and TRBJ1-5; D gene unclear. The V gene's germline CDR1 is LNHDA and CDR2 SQIVND (reference sequence). The length of the CDR3 is 17 residues. The V end lost 5 bases, the J end lost 2 bases, and 19 bases lay between the germline ends. The DNA for the CDR3 is TGTGCCAGTAGTTCGGAGGGAGTTGGGGTAGGCAATCAGCCCCAGCATTTT. This gives the protein CASSSEGVGVGNQPQHF.

V usage is TRBV4-1 and J usage is TRBJ2-1; 8 nucleotides line up with TRBD2. The CDR3 extends over 16 amino acids. Germline assignment: CDR1 MGHRA and CDR2 YSYEKL. With 1 base clipped from V and 4 bases from J, the junction kept 6 bases outside the gene matches. The CDR3 reads CASSQGHGGGYNEQFF. DNA for the CDR3: TGCGCCAGCAGCCAAGGACACGGGGGGGGATACAATGAGCAGTTCTTC.

The V gene is TRBV3-1 (or the pseudogene TRBV3-2), the J gene TRBJ2-5; no reliable D call. The CDR3 totals 14 residues. Looked up from germline, CDR1 is LGHDT and CDR2 is YNNKEL (reference sequence). The V end lost 1 base, the J end lost 8 bases, and 14 bases lay between the germline ends. The CDR3 DNA sequence: TGTGCCAGCAGCCAAGGGTTCCACACCAACACCCAGTACTTC. It translates to CASSQGFHTNTQYF.

This chain uses TRBV20-1 with TRBJ2-5; perhaps TRBD2 as D (6 bases). The germline gives CDR1 DFQATT, CDR2 SNEGSKA (reference sequence). The CDR3 is 14 amino acids. The ends were cut back, 3 bases at V and 3 bases at J, with 14 bases in the middle. The CDR3: CSASFSGTKETQYF. The CDR3 DNA follows: TGCAGTGCTAGTTTTAGCGGTACTAAAGAGACCCAGTACTTC.